One sample yielded the 10 T cell receptor beta chains listed below, sequenced in a study of cytomegalovirus exposure and HLA in healthy donors. The PCR employed 60 Vbeta primers together with 13 Jbeta primers. The repertoire was sequenced with immunoSEQ multiplex PCR; TCRdb's copy has only in-frame clones and lacks some. This sample has about 160,000 clones; approximately 86% occur once, and the top ten carry about 2%. The sequenced sample consisted of PBMCs. All receptors come from a woman in her late teens or twenties in good health and CMV-seronegative.

V gene TRBV19 combines with J gene TRBJ2-7; 7 nucleotides agree with TRBD1. This CDR3 has 15 residues. The V segment lost 5 bases and the J segment 1 base; nucleotides outside the gene matches: 8. The germline gives CDR1 LNHDA, CDR2 SQIVND (reference sequence). CDR3 sequence (DNA): TGTGCCAGTAGTTTACGACAGGGATCATCCTACGAGCAGTACTTC. Its protein is CASSLRQGSSYEQYF.

This sequence joins TRBV10-3 and TRBJ2-3; maybe TRBD2 (6 bases). The germline V and J ends were trimmed by 3 bases and 2 bases, with 12 bases remaining between them. Per the germline V gene, CDR1 is ENHRY and CDR2 is SYGVKD. CDR3 size: 15 residues. The CDR3 loop is CAISDPGTATDTQYF. The DNA of the CDR3 is TGTGCCATCAGTGACCCCGGGACTGCCACAGATACGCAGTATTTT.

The chain links TRBV18 to TRBJ2-1, with 7 bases fitting TRBD2. V shed 2 bases and J 0 bases; nucleotides not matched to a gene: 1. Germline CDR1 is KGHSH and CDR2 is LQKENI. The CDR3 is 15 amino acids. The CDR3 DNA reads as TGTGCCAGCTCACCAGGGGGGGGCTCCTACAATGAGCAGTTCTTC. Translation gives CASSPGGGSYNEQFF.

This clone has only a few counts. The chain employs TRBV28 and TRBJ2-7; possibly TRBD2 for D (6 bases). V shed 3 bases and J shed 1 base, with 16 bases lying between them. Germline V gives CDR1 MDHEN, CDR2 SYDVKM. CDR3 size: 16 residues. CDR3 sequence reads: CASSFGDLVGSYEQYF. Here the CDR3 DNA reads TGTGCCAGCAGTTTCGGGGACTTGGTGGGGTCCTACGAGCAGTACTTC.

DNA of the CDR3: TGTGCCGTCGGGACAGCCAGCTCTGGAAACACCATATATTTT. Protein product: CAVGTASSGNTIYF. This rearrangement joins TRBV2 to TRBJ1-3; 7 bases map to TRBD1. V lost 11 bases and J lost 0; bases outside the gene matches: 7. The CDR3 runs 14 residues. Per the germline V gene, CDR1 is SNHLY and CDR2 is FYNNEI.

This clone was detected only once. The chain couples TRBV10-3 to TRBJ2-3; TRBD1 aligns across 9 bases. Per the germline V gene, CDR1 is ENHRY and CDR2 is SYGVKD. Trimming removed 3 bases from V and 3 bases from J; junction bases left unmatched: 4. The CDR3 loop spans 15 amino acids. The CDR3 region is CAISDTGGQTDTQYF. CDR3 in DNA: TGTGCCATCAGTGACACAGGGGGCCAGACAGATACGCAGTATTTT.

This clone was seen just once. This chain links TRBV6-5 with TRBJ1-4; TRBD1 aligns across 10 bases. Germline values: CDR1 MNHEY, CDR2 SVGAGI. CDR3 size: 15 residues. The ends lost 5 bases at V and 7 bases at J; junction bases unmatched: 7. The CDR3 bases are TGTGCCAGCAGTCGGGACAGGGGTTTGAGTGAAAAACTGTTTTTT. Translating gives CASSRDRGLSEKLFF.

This chain connects TRBV6-5 to TRBJ2-5; TRBD1 matches 7 bases. There are 12 residues in the CDR3. The J segment lost 7 bases and the V segment lost 4 bases, leaving 3 bases of the junction unmatched. The germline V gene encodes CDR1 MNHEY and CDR2 SVGAGI. CDR3 protein: CASSSDRRTQYF. The CDR3 coding sequence is TGTGCCAGCAGTTCGGACAGGAGGACCCAGTACTTC.

V and J are TRBV28 and TRBJ1-5; D may be TRBD1 (5 bases). Germline lookup yields CDR1 MDHEN and CDR2 SYDVKM. Trimming stripped 6 bases from V and 0 bases from J, with 15 bases between. This CDR3 is 16 amino acids long. CDR3 nucleotide sequence: TGTGCCAGCAGACCCTCGGGGGTTTATAGCAATCAGCCCCAGCATTTT. The encoded protein is CASRPSGVYSNQPQHF.

Only one count was recorded for this clone. The chain is built from TRBV27 and TRBJ2-1, with 8 bases that match TRBD1. V shed 8 bases, J shed 6 bases, and the junction held 9 bases outside the gene matches. Germline-derived CDR1 and CDR2 are MNHEY and SMNVEV (reference sequence). This CDR3 spans 14 amino acids. The CDR3 loop is CASCLRGPSNEQFF. DNA of the CDR3: TGTGCCAGCTGCCTCAGGGGGCCCAGCAATGAGCAGTTCTTC.